The entry below describes one T cell receptor (beta chain). Produced via immunoSEQ multiplex PCR; TCRdb's table is partial and in-frame only. The sample lists about 220,000 clones, approximately 82% occurring once. The sample is drawn from a study of blood T cell repertoires in COVID-19. Study information: Researchers got acute and convalescent COVID-19 samples from the United States, Italy and Spain. T cells, B-cell-depleted T cells, or PBMCs supplied cDNA or gDNA.

V lost 7 bases, J lost 9 bases, and 22 bases lay in between. The germline V gene encodes CDR1 MNHNY and CDR2 SVGAGI (reference sequence). The CDR3 has 15 residues. The rearrangement uses TRBV6-6 and TRBJ2-1; possibly TRBD2 for D (7 bases). The sequencing sample was made of peripheral blood. The TCR sequence derives from a man aged 40-49 years who had recovered from COVID-19. CDR3 DNA: TGTGCCAGCACCTTGACCTGGGGGGGGCAGGGTGAGCAGTTCTTC. Its protein product is CASTLTWGGQGEQFF.